This TCR beta chain was identified during a study of T cells in Graves' hyperthyroidism and ophthalmopathy. Study as a whole: At the time of initial diagnosis and before any treatment, peripheral blood was collected. Study-level findings and limits: Most clonotypes that expanded in the thyroid above 0.001 also showed up in blood.

In this sample, this clonotype turned up many times. The antigen remains unidentified. Using RNA transcripts as the source, TCR beta CDR3 regions were amplified. HTBI primers drove first-round RT-PCR of the TCR CDR3. TCRdb passed the multiplex PCR reads through MiXCR, listing each CDR3 protein once. Of 300,000 to 450,000 distinct CDR3 sequences in the sample, roughly 20% were seen once. Orbital computed tomography, thyroid ultrasound, serum thyroxine and TRAb, and clinical symptoms together informed the diagnoses. PBMCs were obtained from 9.5 to 10 ml fresh peripheral blood. The CDR3 runs to 13 residues. V gave up 7 bases and J gave up 1 base, with 10 bases separating them. In germline, CDR1 is MNHNS, CDR2 SASEGT.

V usage is TRBV6-1 and J usage is TRBJ1-1; unclear D gene. Input material: blood. This clonotype originated in a middle-aged woman with Graves' ophthalmopathy. The chain's CDR3 is CASIDAANTEAFF. In DNA, the CDR3 is TGTGCCAGCATTGATGCCGCGAACACTGAAGCTTTCTTT.